This record covers a single TCR beta chain. TCRdb reprocessed the PCR reads via MiXCR and lists one record per CDR3 protein. This sample carries hundreds of thousands of distinct CDR3 sequences, approximately 24% of them seen once, and the ten largest clones take 0.7% to 0.95%. Germline CDR1 reads MNHEY; CDR2 reads SMNVEV (reference sequence). V lost 3 bases, J lost 1 base, and 5 bases stayed unmatched. This CDR3 comprises 17 residues. The sample belongs to a study of molecular identifiers for immune sequencing clone quantification. The TCR was taken from a human donor in good health. Some libraries in this study had Jurkat cell RNA spiked in. Sequencing was done on a sample of naive CD8+ T cells from blood, with Jurkat cell RNA spiked in. The subset denotes: FACS-sorted CD8+CD4-CCR7+CD45RA+ naive T cells. The chain uses TRBV27 and TRBJ2-7, with 14 bases aligning to TRBD2. The CDR3 DNA reads as TGTGCCAGCAGTTTCAAGGGACTAGCGGGAGCGTCCTACGAGCAGTACTTC. Translating gives CASSFKGLAGASYEQYF.